Following are 24 T cell receptor beta chains from one sample sequenced in a study of CD8+ T cells in alopecia areata. Following RNA extraction, reverse transcription yielded cDNA that acted as the sequencing template. Clones were read by immunoSEQ multiplex PCR, and TCRdb kept only the in-frame ones, dropping some. The table shows some 200,000 clones, with 59% occurring only once. Sample: CD4+ T cells sorted from blood, taken at week 0. These receptors all come from a human donor with alopecia areata.

This chain joins TRBV6-5 and TRBJ1-2; the D is unclear. Trimming shortened V by 7 bases and J by 0 bases, and 12 bases separated the two germline ends. The length of the CDR3 is 14 residues. Germline CDR1 MNHEY, CDR2 SVGAGI. The CDR3 coding sequence is TGTGCCAGCAAGGAGGGCGCAGCTAACTATGGCTACACCTTC. Its protein product is CASKEGAANYGYTF.

The chain recombines TRBV9 with TRBJ2-5, with D possibly being TRBD2 (5 bases). This CDR3 contains 13 residues. Trimming pared 2 bases from V and 4 bases from J, leaving 9 bases between. Germline V lookup: CDR1 SGDLS, CDR2 YYNGEE. CDR3 coding DNA: TGTGCCAGCAGCGTCAACCGGGGAGAGACCCAGTACTTC. Its protein is CASSVNRGETQYF.

The V and J genes are TRBV6-5 and TRBJ1-2; 8 bases match TRBD1. Germline V gene lookup returns CDR1 MNHEY and CDR2 SVGAGI. V trimming: 2 bases; J trimming: 0 bases; junction bases outside the gene matches: 5. This CDR3 contains 16 residues. The CDR3 nucleotides are TGTGCCAGCAGTTACAATCAGGGGGCAGCTAACTATGGCTACACCTTC. It yields the protein CASSYNQGAANYGYTF.

The chain carries TRBV30 and TRBJ1-2, with 10 nucleotides matching TRBD1. The germline V gene encodes CDR1 GTSNPN and CDR2 SVGIG (reference sequence). The ends lost 4 bases at V and 0 bases at J; junction bases unmatched: 5. CDR3 size: 15 residues. The CDR3 nucleotides read TGTGCCTGGAATAGGGGACAGGGGACTAACTATGGCTACACCTTC. Protein: CAWNRGQGTNYGYTF.

The table lists this clone with a few counts. This sequence joins TRBV18 and TRBJ2-1, with D maybe TRBD2 (5 bases). The CDR3 contains 15 residues. Looked up from germline, CDR1 is KGHSH and CDR2 is LQKENI. V gave up 3 bases and J gave up 5 bases, with 14 bases separating them. The CDR3 protein is CASSPTRALNNEQFF. CDR3 in DNA: TGTGCCAGCTCACCCACGCGGGCTCTCAACAATGAGCAGTTCTTC.

The rearrangement uses TRBV6-5 and TRBJ1-6; the D gene is possibly TRBD1 (5 bases). Germline V gene data show CDR1 as MNHEY and CDR2 as SVGAGI. The CDR3 has 12 amino acids. V was clipped by 4 bases and J by 15 bases, with 13 bases between them. The CDR3 reads CASSCTGCSLHF. The CDR3 DNA is TGTGCCAGCAGTTGTACAGGATGCAGCCTCCACTTT.

V is TRBV2 and J is TRBJ1-2; D unclear. Germline V gene lookup returns CDR1 SNHLY and CDR2 FYNNEI. The CDR3 spans 14 residues. V was clipped by 6 bases and J by 0 bases, with 11 bases between them. The CDR3, as DNA: TGTGCCAGCAGCCCCAGATCAGCTAACTATGGCTACACCTTC. Protein: CASSPRSANYGYTF.

The J gene is TRBJ1-4, the V gene TRBV7-8; no firm D call. V was shortened by 1 base and J by 0 bases, with 3 bases between the two germline ends. Germline loops: CDR1 SGHVS, CDR2 FQNEAQ. The CDR3 has 14 amino acids. The CDR3 DNA reads TGTGCCAGCAGCTTAGTCTCAACTAATGAAAAACTGTTTTTT. Encoded protein: CASSLVSTNEKLFF.

This chain links TRBV6-5 with TRBJ2-7; 7 bases match TRBD1. Germline assignment: CDR1 MNHEY and CDR2 SVGAGI. The CDR3 has 15 amino acids. The V gene end was trimmed by 4 bases and the J gene end by 0 bases; junction bases not matched to a gene: 6. CDR3 bases: TGTGCCAGCAGTTTAGGGACAGCCCTCTCCTACGAGCAGTACTTC. Encoded protein: CASSLGTALSYEQYF.

V and J are TRBV6-5 and TRBJ1-5; D gene ambiguous. CDR3 length: 15 residues. The V gene lost 5 bases and the J gene lost 4 bases, with 15 bases spanning the gap. Germline V gene lookup returns CDR1 MNHEY and CDR2 SVGAGI. CDR3 loop: CASSQRWRPNQPQHF. The CDR3 DNA reads TGTGCCAGCAGTCAGAGGTGGCGGCCAAATCAGCCCCAGCATTTT.

This clone has more than one count but fewer than ten. The chain combines TRBV29-1 with TRBJ2-6, with D possibly matching TRBD1 (6 bases). The V end lost 6 bases, the J end lost 0 bases, and 12 bases lay between the germline ends. The length of the CDR3 is 15 residues. CDR1 and CDR2 from the germline V gene are SQVTM and ANQGSEA. The CDR3 loop is CSVQGPGSGANVLTF. The CDR3 nucleotides are TGCAGCGTACAGGGTCCGGGCTCTGGGGCCAACGTCCTGACTTTC.

The V gene is TRBV4-2, the J gene TRBJ1-4; D might be TRBD1 (6 bases). CDR3 length equals 16 residues. The V end lost 2 bases, the J end lost 3 bases, and 13 bases lay between the germline ends. From germline, CDR1 is LGHNA and CDR2 YNFKEQ. The CDR3 loop is CASSQQATGPNEKLFF. The CDR3, as DNA: TGTGCCAGCAGCCAACAAGCGACAGGCCCTAATGAAAAACTGTTTTTT.

The chain combines TRBV4-1 with TRBJ2-7, with D tentatively TRBD1 (6 bases). CDR1 MGHRA and CDR2 YSYEKL come from the germline V gene. The CDR3 loop spans 13 amino acids. Trimming stripped 6 bases from V and 2 bases from J, with 11 bases between. CDR3 coding DNA: TGCGCCAGCAGTAGAGGACAGACCTACGAGCAGTACTTC. This encodes CASSRGQTYEQYF.

A single count supports this clone. The chain is built from TRBV30 and TRBJ1-1, with D maybe TRBD1 (5 bases). This CDR3 region has 14 residues. The V gene lost 2 bases and the J gene lost 3 bases, with 13 bases spanning the gap. Per germline, CDR1 GTSNPN and CDR2 SVGIG (reference sequence). The CDR3 here is CAWSPRTGDTEAFF. In DNA form, the CDR3 reads TGTGCCTGGAGTCCCCGGACGGGGGACACTGAAGCTTTCTTT.

The chain is built from TRBV2 and TRBJ2-4; 10 nucleotides match TRBD1. V lost 6 bases, J lost 1 base, and 3 bases stayed unmatched. The germline CDR1 and CDR2 sequences are SNHLY and FYNNEI. This CDR3 comprises 15 residues. CDR3 sequence (DNA): TGTGCCAGCAGGCCGGGACAGGGGGCCAAAAACATTCAGTACTTC. Translation: CASRPGQGAKNIQYF.

The chain recombines TRBV29-1 with TRBJ1-1, with a weak D call TRBD1 (5 bases). V lost 3 bases to trimming and J lost 4 bases, with 12 bases between them. The CDR3 spans 13 residues. Germline V gives CDR1 SQVTM, CDR2 ANQGSEA. The CDR3 DNA follows: TGCAGCGTTGAGTTGGGGGGACTCACTGAAGCTTTCTTT. This codes for CSVELGGLTEAFF.

The chain combines TRBV30 with TRBJ1-1; a possible D gene is TRBD1 (6 bases). This CDR3 spans 13 amino acids. Trimming removed 3 bases at V and 1 base at J, with 9 bases between. The germline gives CDR1 GTSNPN, CDR2 SVGIG (reference sequence). CDR3 amino acids: CAWRGGPNTEAFF. The CDR3 bases are TGTGCCTGGAGGGGGGGCCCGAACACTGAAGCTTTCTTT.

V gene TRBV28 combines with J gene TRBJ1-1; possible D gene TRBD1, 5 bases. V was clipped by 7 bases and J by 4 bases, with 22 bases between them. The germline V gene has CDR1 MDHEN and CDR2 SYDVKM. The CDR3 has 16 residues. The CDR3 loop reads CASNPGTPIFSTEAFF. The CDR3 coding sequence is TGTGCCAGCAACCCCGGGACGCCAATATTCTCCACTGAAGCTTTCTTT.

The chain carries TRBV27 and TRBJ1-2, with D maybe TRBD1 (5 bases). CDR3 length: 12 residues. CDR1 MNHEY and CDR2 SMNVEV come from the germline V gene (reference sequence). Trimming cost V 5 bases and J 7 bases, with 11 bases left between them. The CDR3 here is CASSRGGGGYTF. The CDR3 DNA is TGTGCCAGCAGTCGTGGCGGGGGTGGCTACACCTTC.

The chain uses TRBV29-1 and TRBJ2-7; 8 bases map to TRBD1. Germline CDR1 SQVTM, CDR2 ANQGSEA. This CDR3 is built from 13 residues. The trim removed 6 bases at V and 4 bases at J, leaving 8 bases unmatched. Here the CDR3 DNA reads TGCAGCGTGACCGGACAGGGAGGATACGAGCAGTACTTC. Its translation: CSVTGQGGYEQYF.

V gene TRBV7-9 combines with J gene TRBJ1-2; the D gene is possibly TRBD1 (5 bases). V was shortened by 1 base and J by 4 bases, with 16 bases between the two germline ends. This CDR3 region has 16 residues. Germline CDR1 reads SEHNR; CDR2 reads FQNEAQ (reference sequence). The CDR3 sequence is CASSLVPSTATYGYTF. CDR3 bases: TGTGCCAGCAGCTTAGTTCCGTCGACAGCTACCTATGGCTACACCTTC.

This sequence joins TRBV29-1 and TRBJ2-7, with D possibly matching TRBD1 (6 bases). Trimming left V 0 bases short and J 4 bases short, with 10 bases between. Per the germline V gene, CDR1 is SQVTM and CDR2 is ANQGSEA. This CDR3 is 13 amino acids long. The CDR3 spells CSVEDHTGYEQYF. The CDR3 DNA is TGCAGCGTTGAAGATCATACAGGGTACGAGCAGTACTTC.

The rearrangement joins TRBV29-1 to TRBJ1-5; D is ambiguous. V lost 4 bases and J 0 bases, leaving 7 bases between the germline ends. The length of the CDR3 is 13 residues. CDR1 is SQVTM, CDR2 ANQGSEA, per germline. The CDR3 loop reads CSVVTHSNQPQHF. The CDR3 nucleotides read TGCAGCGTTGTAACACATAGCAATCAGCCCCAGCATTTT.

The chain joins TRBV11-2 to TRBJ2-1, with unresolved D. CDR3 size: 14 residues. V was pared by 1 base and J by 6 bases, with 10 bases between. CDR1 and CDR2 (germline): SGHAT, FQNNGV. The CDR3 bases are TGTGCCAGCAGCTTAGGTAGAATGAGCAATGAGCAGTTCTTC. Residues: CASSLGRMSNEQFF.